This T cell receptor beta chain emerged from a study of PD-1 blockade in classical Hodgkin lymphoma. Study-level results: Healthy donors reportedly exceeded newly diagnosed patients in baseline TCR diversity. Nothing has yet pinned down what causes the repertoire differences, possibly disease activity or prior therapy.

Assay used: immunoSEQ multiplex PCR; TCRdb lists only in-frame clones, some missing. The table shows 20,000 to 25,000 clones, with approximately 90% occurring only once. Note on this clone: The target antigen is unknown.

The germline CDR1 and CDR2 sequences are GTSNPN and SVGIG (reference sequence). The length of the CDR3 is 12 residues. V was pared by 0 bases and J by 9 bases, with 9 bases between. Time point described: newly diagnosed, previously untreated cHL patient sample. Purification of CD4+ T cells from thawed PBMCs was performed via magnetic negative selection. Sequenced sample: CD4+ T cells from blood. The rearrangement joins TRBV30 to TRBJ2-4; D is uncertain. This clonotype was sampled from a human donor with classical Hodgkin lymphoma. This chain's CDR3 is CAWSVPRSIQYF. The CDR3 DNA reads as TGTGCCTGGAGTGTACCCAGAAGCATTCAGTACTTC.